These 12 T cell receptor beta chains were sequenced from one sample in a study of blood T cell repertoires in COVID-19. TCRdb's copy holds only in-frame clones and misses some; the assay was immunoSEQ multiplex PCR. The sample yields 330,000 or so clones, roughly 90% seen once. What was sequenced was peripheral blood. The receptors come from a woman aged 60-75 years with COVID-19, enrolled during active disease.

The gene calls are TRBV2 and TRBJ1-2, with 7 bases identical to TRBD1. V trimming: 2 bases; J trimming: 6 bases; junction bases outside the gene matches: 9. CDR1 is SNHLY and CDR2 is FYNNEI in the germline V gene. The CDR3 spans 15 residues. The CDR3 spells CASSERDRYRDGYTF. CDR3 nucleotides: TGTGCCAGCAGTGAAAGGGACAGATACCGGGATGGCTACACCTTC.

J is TRBJ1-1 and V is TRBV10-2, with no clear D. Germline CDR1 WSHSY, CDR2 SAAADI. Trimming shortened V by 1 base and J by 1 base, and 4 bases separated the two germline ends. There are 13 residues in the CDR3. The CDR3 sequence: CASSELRNTEAFF. The CDR3, as DNA: TGCGCCAGCAGTGAGTTGAGGAACACTGAAGCTTTCTTT.

The chain employs TRBV5-1 and TRBJ2-7, with TRBD1 matching over 8 bases. With 4 bases clipped from V and 0 bases from J, the junction kept 6 bases outside the gene matches. This CDR3 spans 15 amino acids. Germline V gives CDR1 SGHRS, CDR2 YFSETQ. In nucleotides, the CDR3 is TGCGCCAGCAGCAATACAGGGGGGAGCTCCTACGAGCAGTACTTC. This sequence encodes CASSNTGGSSYEQYF.

J is TRBJ1-2 and V is TRBV27; D is perhaps TRBD1 (6 bases). Germline V CDR1 and CDR2: MNHEY, SMNVEV (reference sequence). Trimming removed 5 bases from V and 5 bases from J, with 15 bases in between. The CDR3 loop spans 14 amino acids. This CDR3 reads CASSPRQGFYGYTF. The CDR3 DNA reads TGTGCCAGCAGTCCCCGCCAGGGGTTTTATGGCTACACCTTC.

This chain joins TRBV27 and TRBJ2-7; 12 bases fit TRBD1. V lost 8 bases, J lost 7 bases, and 12 bases stayed unmatched. The CDR3 length is 15 residues. Germline CDR1 MNHEY, CDR2 SMNVEV (reference sequence). CDR3: CASYSRDRGRREQYF. CDR3 bases: TGTGCCAGCTACTCCCGGGACAGGGGGCGGAGGGAGCAGTACTTC.

This chain connects TRBV5-1 to TRBJ2-3; 9 bases agree with TRBD1. The CDR3 totals 16 residues. V dropped 2 bases and J dropped 3; count of bases not matched to a gene: 7. Germline CDR1 is SGHRS and CDR2 is YFSETQ. DNA of the CDR3: TGCGCCAGCAGCTTCCGCGGGACAGGGACTACAGATACGCAGTATTTT. Translated, it gives CASSFRGTGTTDTQYF. Full variable domain (missing parts from reference TRBV5-1 and TRBJ2-3): KAGVTQTPRYLIKTRGQQVTLSCSPISGHRSVSWYQQTPGQGLQFLFEYFSETQRNKGNFPGRFSGRQFSNSRSEMNVSTLELGDSALYLCASSFRGTGTTDTQYFGPGTRLTVL.

The gene calls are TRBV6-5 and TRBJ1-2; TRBD1 aligns across 8 bases. Per germline, CDR1 MNHEY and CDR2 SVGAGI. This CDR3 is built from 14 residues. Unmatched junction bases numbered 6, after V lost 6 bases and J lost 3 bases. The CDR3 DNA reads as TGTGCCAGCAGCGCCGGACAGGGCTACTATGGCTACACCTTC. Protein product: CASSAGQGYYGYTF.

The chain carries TRBV18 and TRBJ1-2, with D tentatively TRBD1 (6 bases). Trimming shortened V by 3 bases and J by 2 bases, and 10 bases separated the two germline ends. Germline CDR1 reads KGHSH; CDR2 reads LQKENI. CDR3 size: 14 residues. The CDR3 DNA sequence: TGTGCCAGCTCACCTCTTACAGGGAACTATGGCTACACCTTC. Translation gives CASSPLTGNYGYTF.

Here the CDR3 reads CASSPGTSGGAWAKNIQYF. CDR3 DNA: TGTGCCAGCAGCCCTGGGACTAGCGGGGGGGCGTGGGCCAAAAACATTCAGTACTTC. The V gene is TRBV11-2, the J gene TRBJ2-4; TRBD2 matches 16 bases. The CDR3 has 19 amino acids. The ends lost 5 bases at V and 1 base at J; junction bases unmatched: 8. Germline CDR1 SGHAT, CDR2 FQNNGV.

The rearrangement joins TRBV6-5 to TRBJ1-4; D perhaps matches TRBD1 (5 bases). Germline V lookup: CDR1 MNHEY, CDR2 SVGAGI. The CDR3 is 14 residues long. Trimming left V 4 bases short and J 5 bases short, with 11 bases between. CDR3 region: CASSLRQTNEKLFF. As DNA, the CDR3 is TGTGCCAGCAGTTTAAGACAGACGAATGAAAAACTGTTTTTT.

The table lists this clone with a few counts. The CDR3 region is CASRLTGRVGNTEAFF. The CDR3 coding sequence is TGCGCCAGCAGGCTGACAGGGCGGGTGGGGAACACTGAAGCTTTCTTT. V is TRBV5-1 and J is TRBJ1-1; 7 bases match TRBD1. The V and J ends lost 5 bases and 1 base, in that order; junction bases with no gene match: 11. Germline lookup yields CDR1 SGHRS and CDR2 YFSETQ. This CDR3 spans 16 amino acids.

The CDR3 is CASRFLGNTIYF. DNA for the CDR3: TGTGCCAGCAGGTTTCTGGGAAACACCATATATTTT. V and J are TRBV6-5 and TRBJ1-3; no clear D gene. CDR1 and CDR2 from the germline V gene are MNHEY and SVGAGI. Trimming stripped 6 bases from V and 4 bases from J, with 7 bases between. The CDR3 spans 12 residues.